This T cell receptor beta chain was identified during a study of blood T cell repertoires in COVID-19. Study background: Sample material is recorded as cDNA or gDNA derived from T cells, B-cell-depleted T cells, or PBMCs.

Participants' own reports of clinical history determined their cohort assignment. Authors' analysis steps: Amplification from reference gene primers served as the basis for estimated nucleated cell counts. Repertoires were generated with immunoSEQ multiplex PCR, while TCRdb's copy carries only in-frame clones and drops some. That table is the source of V, J and clone size, and D and trimming were worked out from the DNA. The table includes a few hundred thousand clones, 89% detected once. This TCR derives from a woman younger than 45 who had recovered from COVID-19. Sequencing input: PBMCs or T cells enriched from blood (not recorded which).

The CDR3 protein is CASSGDRGLGNSPLHF. The CDR3 DNA is TGCGCCAGCAGCGGAGACAGGGGGCTTGGTAATTCACCCCTCCACTTT. The V call is TRBV5-1, the J call TRBJ1-6, with 10 bases identical to TRBD1. With V trimmed by 4 bases and J by 6 bases, 7 bases remained unmatched. The germline V gene encodes CDR1 SGHRS and CDR2 YFSETQ. This CDR3 is built from 16 residues.